This T cell receptor beta chain comes out of a study of blood T cell repertoires in COVID-19. Study as a whole: COVID-19 samples, acute and convalescent, were from the United States, Italy and Spain.

Germline V gives CDR1 ENHRY, CDR2 SYGVKD. V was cut by 0 bases and J by 2 bases, with 14 bases left in between. The CDR3 is 16 residues long. Assay: immunoSEQ multiplex PCR; the TCRdb copy retains only in-frame clones and omits some. The sample comprises about 300,000 clones, around 88% of which are singletons, and 1.5% to 2% rests with the top ten. Seattle's cohort entered during active infection and was followed longitudinally. The receptor's source is a woman between 25 and 40 years old with COVID-19, enrolled during active disease. The sample taken for sequencing was peripheral blood. V is TRBV10-3 and J is TRBJ2-7, with D possibly being TRBD2 (5 bases). CDR3: CAISESASAGTYEQYF. CDR3 coding DNA: TGTGCCATCAGTGAGTCGGCGTCGGCGGGTACCTACGAGCAGTACTTC.